The 27 T cell receptor beta chains below all came from one sample that was sequenced in a study of CD8+ T cells in alopecia areata. Treatment given: oral pan-JAK inhibitor, 5-10 mg twice daily. Reverse transcription of extracted RNA yielded cDNA, which provided the sequencing template. The assay was immunoSEQ multiplex PCR, and TCRdb's table has in-frame clones only and misses some. This sample has around 270,000 clones; 55% to 70% occur once, and the top ten carry under 2%. The material was CD4+ T cells sorted from blood, obtained at week 24, from a patient treated with tofacitinib. The receptors stem from a human donor with alopecia areata.

This clone has only a few counts. J is TRBJ1-6 and V is TRBV21-1. TRBV21-1 is listed as a pseudogene. The CDR3 runs 13 residues. CDR3 protein: CASSKGYMVALHF. The CDR3 DNA is TGTGCCAGCAGCAAAGGTTATATGGTAGCCCTCCACTTT.

The J gene is TRBJ2-2, the V gene TRBV7-2, with TRBD2 identical over 12 bases. Germline trimming cut 5 bases from V and 5 bases from J; bases unmatched to any gene: 3. The CDR3 has 15 residues. Germline assignment: CDR1 SGHTA and CDR2 FQGNSA. Here the CDR3 DNA reads TGTGCCAGCAGCAAACTAGCGGGAGGTACCGGGGAGCTGTTTTTT. Amino acids: CASSKLAGGTGELFF.

This chain connects TRBV2 to TRBJ1-6; no definite D call. V was cut by 4 bases and J by 8 bases, with 21 bases left in between. This CDR3 spans 17 amino acids. Germline CDR1 and CDR2: SNHLY and FYNNEI. In DNA form, the CDR3 reads TGTGCCAGCAGTGCAAGTAGAGGGAAATTACGAGATTCACCCCTCCACTTT. It yields the protein CASSASRGKLRDSPLHF.

The rearrangement uses TRBV30 and TRBJ2-7; possible D gene TRBD1, 6 bases. Germline loops: CDR1 GTSNPN, CDR2 SVGIG (reference sequence). The CDR3 is 13 amino acids. V lost 5 bases, J lost 3 bases, and 14 bases lay in between. This CDR3 reads CAWWLQGFYEQYF. DNA for the CDR3: TGTGCCTGGTGGCTACAGGGATTCTACGAGCAGTACTTC.

This clone was picked up a small number of times. The chain carries TRBV29-1 and TRBJ2-3; D remains ambiguous. Trimming cost V 7 bases and J 1 base, with 9 bases left between them. This CDR3 has 12 amino acids. Germline V gives CDR1 SQVTM, CDR2 ANQGSEA. CDR3 sequence: CSAGQGTDTQYF. CDR3 sequence (DNA): TGCAGCGCTGGGCAGGGCACAGATACGCAGTATTTT.

For the CDR3, the DNA is TGTGCCTGGAGAGAGCCCCTGGGTGGGATCACTGAAGCTTTCTTT. Its translation is CAWREPLGGITEAFF. The V call is TRBV30, the J call TRBJ1-1; D not resolved. Germline V CDR1 and CDR2: GTSNPN, SVGIG (reference sequence). Trimming removed 3 bases at V and 4 bases at J, with 18 bases between. The CDR3 contains 15 residues.

This clone came up a few times. This chain uses TRBV5-1 with TRBJ2-2; D gene ambiguous. Germline CDR1 and CDR2: SGHRS and YFSETQ. V dropped 1 base and J dropped 6 bases, with 13 bases sitting between them. The CDR3 extends over 15 amino acids. CDR3 nucleotides: TGCGCCAGCAGCTTGCTTCCCGGGCTGGCCGGGGAGCTGTTTTTT. It is translated as CASSLLPGLAGELFF. The full variable domain, in which reference TRBV5-1 and TRBJ2-2 provide the parts outside the CDR3, is KAGVTQTPRYLIKTRGQQVTLSCSPISGHRSVSWYQQTPGQGLQFLFEYFSETQRNKGNFPGRFSGRQFSNSRSEMNVSTLELGDSALYLCASSLLPGLAGELFFGEGSRLTVL.

This clone appeared once. The J gene is TRBJ2-3, the V gene TRBV28, with a tentative D call TRBD1 (6 bases). Trimming took 3 bases from V and 10 from J, leaving 11 bases between them. From germline, CDR1 is MDHEN and CDR2 SYDVKM. This CDR3 spans 12 amino acids. The CDR3 nucleotides are TGTGCCAGCAGTTTGTGGGGGCAGGCGCAGTATTTT. Amino acid sequence: CASSLWGQAQYF.

This clone was found a few times. The V gene is TRBV28, the J gene TRBJ2-1; D not resolved. V lost 3 bases and J 4 bases, leaving 13 bases between the germline ends. CDR3 length: 15 amino acids. Germline V gene data show CDR1 as MDHEN and CDR2 as SYDVKM. The CDR3, as DNA: TGTGCCAGCAGTTTTCCCCCGCCGGATTACAATGAGCAGTTCTTC. It encodes CASSFPPPDYNEQFF.

The chain carries TRBV30 and TRBJ2-7; 11 positions match TRBD2. The CDR3 totals 17 residues. CDR1 is GTSNPN and CDR2 is SVGIG in the germline V gene (reference sequence). Trimming at V came to 1 base and at J to 4 bases, leaving 12 bases not matched to a gene. CDR3 sequence: CAWSDPLAGGRGYEQYF. The CDR3 region has the DNA TGTGCCTGGAGTGACCCCCTAGCGGGGGGCCGGGGATACGAGCAGTACTTC. The full variable domain, completed using reference TRBV30 and TRBJ2-7, is SQTIHQWPATLVQPVGSPLSLECTVEGTSNPNLYWYRQAAGRGLQLLFYSVGIGQISSEVPQNLSASRPQDRQFILSSKKLLLSDSGFYLCAWSDPLAGGRGYEQYFGPGTRLTVT.

The V call is TRBV6-5, the J call TRBJ1-2; D is ambiguous. From germline, CDR1 is MNHEY and CDR2 SVGAGI. This CDR3 has 12 amino acids. Trimming cost V 7 bases and J 8 bases, with 14 bases left between them. The CDR3 sequence is CASTGPRRGYTF. The CDR3 DNA follows: TGTGCCAGCACCGGACCTAGGCGGGGCTACACCTTC.

Remarks on this clone: Other nucleotide sequences in the sample specify the same CDR3. The V and J genes are TRBV30 and TRBJ2-7, with D unclear. The germline V gene encodes CDR1 GTSNPN and CDR2 SVGIG (reference sequence). The CDR3 totals 12 residues. Trimming cost V 1 base and J 1 base, with 5 bases left between them. The CDR3 reads CAWSAGSYEQYF. CDR3 bases: TGTGCCTGGAGTGCCGGATCCTACGAGCAGTACTTC.

This clone was observed a handful of times. The CDR3 DNA follows: TGTGCCTGGAGCCCTTGGAACCCCAACTATGGCTACACCTTC. Amino acid sequence: CAWSPWNPNYGYTF. The chain uses TRBV30 and TRBJ1-2; D unclear. The CDR3 extends over 14 amino acids. CDR1 and CDR2 (germline): GTSNPN, SVGIG (reference sequence). V was clipped by 3 bases and J by 2 bases, with 13 bases between them. Filled out from reference TRBV30 and TRBJ1-2, the complete variable domain reads SQTIHQWPATLVQPVGSPLSLECTVEGTSNPNLYWYRQAAGRGLQLLFYSVGIGQISSEVPQNLSASRPQDRQFILSSKKLLLSDSGFYLCAWSPWNPNYGYTFGSGTRLTVV.

The table lists this clone with a few counts. The chain is built from TRBV19 and TRBJ2-7, with TRBD1 matching over 7 bases. J gave up 5 bases and V 3 bases, and 4 bases lay outside the gene matches. Germline CDR1 LNHDA, CDR2 SQIVND (reference sequence). This CDR3 has 13 residues. This CDR3 reads CASSMGQRHEQYF. The CDR3 nucleotides are TGTGCCAGTAGTATGGGACAGCGGCACGAGCAGTACTTC. Variable domain in full (rest from reference TRBV19 and TRBJ2-7): DGGITQSPKYLFRKEGQNVTLSCEQNLNHDAMYWYRQDPGQGLRLIYYSQIVNDFQKGDIAEGYSVSREKKESFPLTVTSAQKNPTAFYLCASSMGQRHEQYFGPGTRLTVT.

The chain recombines TRBV9 with TRBJ2-2; D assignment may be TRBD1 or TRBD2 (5 bases each). CDR1 and CDR2 (germline): SGDLS, YYNGEE. The CDR3 spans 14 residues. V lost 0 bases to trimming and J lost 5 bases, with 8 bases between them. The CDR3 is CASSVAWGTGELFF. In DNA, the CDR3 is TGTGCCAGCAGCGTAGCTTGGGGGACCGGGGAGCTGTTTTTT.

The rearrangement uses TRBV19 and TRBJ1-2, with D hard to call. V lost 4 bases and J 7 bases, leaving 13 bases between the germline ends. Germline V gene sequence: CDR1 LNHDA, CDR2 SQIVND (reference sequence). The CDR3 consists of 13 residues. The CDR3 nucleotides are TGTGCCAGTAGTAAGGGCAGGAGCTTTGGCTACACCTTC. Protein sequence: CASSKGRSFGYTF. Looking up the rest from reference TRBV19 and TRBJ1-2 gives the full variable domain: DGGITQSPKYLFRKEGQNVTLSCEQNLNHDAMYWYRQDPGQGLRLIYYSQIVNDFQKGDIAEGYSVSREKKESFPLTVTSAQKNPTAFYLCASSKGRSFGYTFGSGTRLTVV.

This chain uses TRBV15 with TRBJ1-6; D ambiguous. Trimming removed 1 base at V and 10 bases at J, with 20 bases between. CDR1 and CDR2 from the germline V gene are LNHNV and YYDKDF (reference sequence). This CDR3 has 17 residues. The CDR3 DNA reads as TGTGCCACCAGCAGAGTTTACGAAGCTGGGAGCGGATCACCCCTCCACTTT. This sequence encodes CATSRVYEAGSGSPLHF.

V and J are TRBV28 and TRBJ1-2, with 10 bases aligning to TRBD1. The CDR3 extends over 16 amino acids. After removal of 3 bases from V and 4 bases from J, the junction contained 8 bases not matched to a gene. The germline V gene encodes CDR1 MDHEN and CDR2 SYDVKM. The CDR3 region is CASSLTGQGSPYGYTF. CDR3 sequence (DNA): TGTGCCAGCAGTTTGACGGGACAGGGGTCTCCCTATGGCTACACCTTC.

This sequence joins TRBV12-5 and TRBJ1-1, with D possibly matching TRBD1 (5 bases). The germline gives CDR1 LGHNT, CDR2 FRNRAP. Trimming left V 3 bases short and J 11 bases short, with 13 bases between. The CDR3 sequence is 12 residues long. The CDR3 sequence: CASGFAGSKAFF. CDR3 bases: TGTGCTAGTGGTTTCGCAGGGAGCAAGGCTTTCTTT.

This clone was detected once. This rearrangement joins TRBV25-1 to TRBJ1-6; no firm D call. V lost 2 bases and J 9 bases, leaving 11 bases between the germline ends. The CDR3 is made up of 14 amino acids. The germline gives CDR1 MGHDK, CDR2 SYGVNS. The CDR3 coding sequence is TGTGCCAGCAGTGAAACTCGCCGGAGTTCACCCCTCCACTTT. As protein: CASSETRRSSPLHF.

The V and J genes are TRBV4-1 and TRBJ2-2, with D unclear. CDR3 length: 16 residues. The ends were cut back, 1 base at V and 4 bases at J, with 13 bases in the middle. Germline V gives CDR1 MGHRA, CDR2 YSYEKL. CDR3 nucleotides: TGCGCCAGCAGCCAAGGTCCGGGTTCGACCACCGGGGAGCTGTTTTTT. It yields the protein CASSQGPGSTTGELFF.

This chain links TRBV29-1 with TRBJ2-5; 11 bases align to TRBD1. The V segment lost 6 bases and the J segment 0 bases; nucleotides outside the gene matches: 3. Germline values: CDR1 SQVTM, CDR2 ANQGSEA. This CDR3 spans 14 amino acids. CDR3 residues: CSVGQGAYQETQYF. DNA for the CDR3: TGCAGCGTAGGACAGGGGGCTTACCAAGAGACCCAGTACTTC.

This clone was observed a single time. The chain couples TRBV29-1 to TRBJ1-1; D might be TRBD1 (5 bases). The V gene's germline CDR1 is SQVTM and CDR2 ANQGSEA. V was shortened by 6 bases and J by 6 bases, with 17 bases between the two germline ends. There are 13 residues in the CDR3. CDR3 DNA sequence: TGCAGCGTCAAGGAGGGGATTCGTTCTGAAGCTTTCTTT. Its translation: CSVKEGIRSEAFF.

This clone was seen a few times. The chain has TRBV2 and TRBJ2-3; TRBD1 might be the D (6 bases). Per germline, CDR1 SNHLY and CDR2 FYNNEI. CDR3 size: 15 residues. Between the trimmed V and J ends, which lost 3 bases and 5 bases, there was a span of 15 bases. In nucleotides, the CDR3 is TGTGCCAGCAGTGATTTCTGGGGGCCTGAAGATACGCAGTATTTT. Amino acids: CASSDFWGPEDTQYF.

The chain has TRBV5-4 and TRBJ2-1; 7 bases line up with TRBD1. This CDR3 is 13 amino acids long. The germline CDR1 and CDR2 sequences are SGHNT and YYREEE (reference sequence). The trim removed 3 bases at V and 9 bases at J, leaving 6 bases unmatched. CDR3: CASSYDRAAEQFF. The CDR3 DNA is TGTGCCAGCAGCTACGACAGGGCGGCTGAGCAGTTCTTC.

The chain employs TRBV30 and TRBJ1-1, with D possibly matching TRBD1 (6 bases). V gave up 4 bases and J gave up 7 bases, with 22 bases separating them. The CDR3 has 15 amino acids. Per the germline V gene, CDR1 is GTSNPN and CDR2 is SVGIG (reference sequence). The CDR3 sequence is CAWNYLSPEGGEAFF. The CDR3 bases are TGTGCCTGGAATTATTTATCCCCCGAAGGGGGTGAAGCTTTCTTT.

The chain has TRBV6-5 and TRBJ2-1; TRBD1 aligns across 9 bases. The CDR3 extends over 15 amino acids. Trimming removed 2 bases from V and 10 bases from J; junction bases left unmatched: 9. Per germline, CDR1 MNHEY and CDR2 SVGAGI. DNA of the CDR3: TGTGCCAGCAGTTACACCGGACAGGGGATAGGCGAGCAGTTCTTC. Amino acids: CASSYTGQGIGEQFF.